This T cell receptor beta chain was found in a study of blood T cells in healthy people across ages. About the study: When template switching was applied, about one barcoded beta molecule was captured per two T cells.

The use of a sample-barcoded 5' primer and a J-beta primer mix characterized a second PCR of 7 to 11 cycles. TCRdb reprocessed the 5' RACE reads via MiXCR and lists one record per CDR3 protein. The sample lists 1,500,000 or so distinct CDR3 sequences, approximately 43% occurring once. Germline V CDR1 and CDR2: MNHEY, SVGEGT. This CDR3 is built from 16 residues. With 6 bases clipped from V and 1 base from J, the junction kept 7 bases outside the gene matches. A single count supports this clonotype. As yet, its antigen is unknown. Overall study results and limits: Both naive CD4+ cell counts and diversity were greater in long-lived donors than in aged donors.

For every donor, a draw yielded approximately 9.9 milliliters of peripheral blood. The receptor's source is a woman between 18 and 30 years old in good health. The V gene is TRBV6-2 or TRBV6-3, the J gene TRBJ2-3; TRBD2 aligns across 10 bases. Sequences were obtained from blood. The CDR3, as DNA: TGTGCCAGCAGCCCACTAGCGGGGAGTCGCACAGATACGCAGTATTTT. Translating gives CASSPLAGSRTDTQYF.